The clone carrying this TCR beta chain was observed a few times. Antigen unknown. The CDR3 contains 15 residues. CDR1 MNHEY and CDR2 SMNVEV come from the germline V gene (reference sequence). V lost 6 bases to trimming and J lost 3 bases; unmatched junction nucleotides: 10. This specimen belongs to a study of post-analysis software for immune sequencing data. Study observations and caveats: Patients showed TRBV5-6, TRBV5-1 and TRBV20-1 among a few TRBV segments more frequent than in controls.

TCR beta cDNA libraries included unique molecular identifiers. TCRdb re-called the PCR reads with MiXCR, one entry per CDR3 protein. The table lists hundreds of thousands of distinct CDR3 sequences, 44% of them singletons, with more than 1.5% in the top ten. This TCR was recovered from a girl aged 10-17 years with multiple sclerosis. V usage is TRBV27 and J usage is TRBJ2-5, with TRBD1 matching 7 bases. Specimen: blood. CDR3 sequence reads: CASRQIGGFEETQYF. The CDR3 region has the DNA TGTGCCAGCAGGCAAATAGGGGGCTTTGAAGAGACCCAGTACTTC.